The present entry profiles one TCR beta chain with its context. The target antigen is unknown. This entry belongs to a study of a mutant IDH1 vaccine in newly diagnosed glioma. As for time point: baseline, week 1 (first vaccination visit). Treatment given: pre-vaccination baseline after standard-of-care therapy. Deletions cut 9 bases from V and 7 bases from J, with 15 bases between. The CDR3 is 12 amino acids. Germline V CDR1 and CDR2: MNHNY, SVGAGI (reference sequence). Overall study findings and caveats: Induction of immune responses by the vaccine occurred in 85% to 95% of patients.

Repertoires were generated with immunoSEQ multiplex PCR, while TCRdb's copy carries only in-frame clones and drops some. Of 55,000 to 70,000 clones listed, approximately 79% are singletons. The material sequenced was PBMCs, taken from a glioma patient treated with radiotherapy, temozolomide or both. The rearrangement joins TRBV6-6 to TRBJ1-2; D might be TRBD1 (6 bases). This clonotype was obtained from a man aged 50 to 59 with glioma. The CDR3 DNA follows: TGTGCCAGTCTAGGGGGTTCGAGTGGCTACACCTTC. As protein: CASLGGSSGYTF.